This record covers a single T cell receptor beta chain. The data originate from a study of cytomegalovirus exposure and HLA in healthy donors. Per germline, CDR1 KGHSH and CDR2 LQKENI. With 4 bases clipped from V and 2 bases from J, the junction kept 2 bases outside the gene matches. The CDR3 is 15 residues long. 13 Jbeta primers and 60 Vbeta primers were used for the PCR. Sequencing was performed with immunoSEQ multiplex PCR; in TCRdb, only in-frame clones are kept and a portion is missing. The repertoire includes fewer than 200,000 clones, around 79% of them detected once, and roughly 2% sits in the top ten. Unrecorded immune exposure was likely among donors, who were nominally healthy when sampled.

The chain combines TRBV18 with TRBJ1-5; TRBD1 aligns across 10 bases. The sample was PBMCs. This receptor was identified in a man aged 40-49 years in good health and CMV-seronegative. CDR3 amino acids: CASSLGTGGNQPQHF. The CDR3 DNA follows: TGTGCCAGCTCACTCGGGACAGGGGGCAATCAGCCCCAGCATTTT.